A single sample gave rise to the 13 T cell receptor beta chains below, sequenced in a study of read filtering for tumor transcriptome and immune sequencing. Molecular barcoded adaptors covering alpha/delta and beta/gamma chains were used on roughly 400 ng RNA. TCRdb ran MiXCR on the reads and lists one entry per CDR3 protein. This repertoire shows 39,000 or so distinct CDR3 sequences, about 13% found once; its top ten account for roughly 6.4%. The sample was a population of CD138-negative cells sorted from bone marrow. Source of these receptors: a donor at least 40 years old with multiple myeloma.

This clonotype was seen only a few times. This may come from a read error, since a much larger clone is one base off. The rearrangement links TRBV2 to TRBJ1-4, with a possible D match to TRBD1 (6 bases). CDR1 is SNHLY, CDR2 FYNNEI, per germline. This CDR3 comprises 13 residues. Here the CDR3 DNA reads TGTGCCAGTGCAGGCGGGGGCAATGAAGAACTGTTTTTT. This codes for CASAGGGNEELFF.

This clonotype was recorded many times. The chain is built from TRBV25-1 and TRBJ2-7; D may be TRBD1 (6 bases). Germline V gene lookup returns CDR1 MGHDK and CDR2 SYGVNS. This CDR3 has 13 residues. V lost 7 bases and J lost 0, with 10 bases in between. CDR3 amino acids: CASIGTHSYEQYF. The CDR3 nucleotides read TGTGCCAGCATCGGGACACACTCCTACGAGCAGTACTTC.

Concerning this clonotype itself: A read error is possible here, since a much larger clone lies one base away. Since the CDR3 does not end with the conserved phenylalanine or tryptophan, this likely comes from a read error. The chain couples TRBV5-1 to TRBJ2-1; D uncertain. This CDR3 is built from 14 residues. The V and J ends lost 1 base and 4 bases respectively, with 9 bases between them. Germline lookup yields CDR1 SGHRS and CDR2 YFSETQ. CDR3 region: CASSLNEAYNEQFL. The CDR3 DNA reads TGCGCCAGCAGCTTGAATGAGGCTTACAATGAGCAGTTCCTC.

This clonotype is judged medium-sized. V and J are TRBV11-1 and TRBJ1-1; D possibly corresponds to TRBD1 (6 bases). V lost 2 bases and J lost 5, with 15 bases in between. The CDR3 length is 15 residues. Looked up from germline, CDR1 is SGHAT and CDR2 is FQDESV (reference sequence). The CDR3 loop is CASSLYRVMGTEAFF. The CDR3 coding sequence is TGTGCCAGCAGCTTATACAGGGTGATGGGGACTGAAGCTTTCTTT.

The chain carries TRBV29-1 and TRBJ1-1; TRBD1 agrees at 9 bases. Losses at the gene ends were 5 bases for V and 5 bases for J; bases not matched to a gene: 6. Looked up from germline, CDR1 is SQVTM and CDR2 is ANQGSEA. This CDR3 has 13 residues. The CDR3 is CSVHRGLRTEAFF. CDR3 bases: TGCAGCGTTCACAGGGGGCTAAGGACTGAAGCTTTCTTT.

At least ten counts were recorded for this clonotype. The chain is built from TRBV20-1 and TRBJ1-5; D remains ambiguous. Trimming left V 5 bases short and J 2 bases short, with 10 bases between. The germline V gene has CDR1 DFQATT and CDR2 SNEGSKA (reference sequence). This CDR3 region has 13 residues. The DNA of the CDR3 is TGCAGTGCTGAGGATACCGGCAATCAGCCCCAGCATTTT. It yields the protein CSAEDTGNQPQHF.

The sample holds a few counts of this clonotype. V usage is TRBV6-5 and J usage is TRBJ1-1, with TRBD1 as a possible D gene (6 bases). CDR3 size: 15 residues. V lost 0 bases to trimming and J lost 1 base, with 9 bases between them. Germline CDR1 MNHEY, CDR2 SVGAGI. The CDR3 nucleotides read TGTGCCAGCAGTTACTCCCAGACAGGGAACACTGAAGCTTTCTTT. Residues: CASSYSQTGNTEAFF.

Many counts were recorded for this clonotype. The chain joins TRBV20-1 to TRBJ1-5, with TRBD1 as a possible D gene (6 bases). The CDR3 is made up of 13 amino acids. Germline V gene data show CDR1 as DFQATT and CDR2 as SNEGSKA (reference sequence). Trimming pared 8 bases from V and 0 bases from J, leaving 11 bases between. In nucleotides, the CDR3 is TGCAGTCTGACACAGGGTAGCAATCAGCCCCAGCATTTT. Protein sequence: CSLTQGSNQPQHF.

Notes on this clonotype: Only one base separates this from a far larger clonotype, so it likely reflects a read error. This chain links TRBV6-6 with TRBJ2-2; 7 positions match TRBD2. Germline CDR1 and CDR2: MNHNY and SVGAGI (reference sequence). The CDR3 loop spans 14 amino acids. After removal of 4 bases from V and 4 bases from J, the junction contained 3 bases not matched to a gene. DNA for the CDR3: TGTGCCAGCAGTTCCGGGAGGCCCACCGGGGAGCTGTTTTTT. Translating it yields CASSSGRPTGELFF.

This clonotype was counted ten times or more. The gene calls are TRBV15 and TRBJ1-5, with D maybe TRBD1 (5 bases). Between the trimmed V and J ends, which lost 0 bases and 1 base, there was a span of 10 bases. Germline V gives CDR1 LNHNV, CDR2 YYDKDF (reference sequence). The CDR3 consists of 16 residues. CDR3 DNA sequence: TGTGCCACCAGCAGAGATGCAGGGAACAGCAATCAGCCCCAGCATTTT. Encoded protein: CATSRDAGNSNQPQHF.

The V gene is TRBV3-1, the J gene TRBJ2-1; D might be TRBD1 (5 bases). CDR1 is LGHDT, CDR2 YNNKEL, per germline (reference sequence). The CDR3 totals 13 residues. V was shortened by 6 bases and J by 2 bases, with 8 bases between the two germline ends. The CDR3 DNA reads as TGTGCCAGCAGACAGGAGCCCTACAATGAGCAGTTCTTC. Its protein product is CASRQEPYNEQFF.

This clonotype has at least ten counts. The V call is TRBV2, the J call TRBJ1-5; D not certain. The CDR3 is 14 amino acids. Germline lookup yields CDR1 SNHLY and CDR2 FYNNEI. Between the trimmed V and J ends, which lost 1 base and 1 base, there was a span of 5 bases. CDR3 protein: CASSEGGSNQPQHF. The CDR3 bases are TGTGCCAGCAGTGAAGGGGGAAGCAATCAGCCCCAGCATTTT.

The genes are TRBV6-1 and TRBJ2-5; 8 nucleotides match TRBD2. V trimming: 2 bases; J trimming: 7 bases; junction bases outside the gene matches: 18. The germline CDR1 and CDR2 sequences are MNHNS and SASEGT. The CDR3 totals 18 residues. The DNA for the CDR3 is TGTGCCAGCAGTGAAATGAGGGTTGTAGCGGGGTCGAGAGGGACCCAGTACTTC. Amino acid sequence: CASSEMRVVAGSRGTQYF.